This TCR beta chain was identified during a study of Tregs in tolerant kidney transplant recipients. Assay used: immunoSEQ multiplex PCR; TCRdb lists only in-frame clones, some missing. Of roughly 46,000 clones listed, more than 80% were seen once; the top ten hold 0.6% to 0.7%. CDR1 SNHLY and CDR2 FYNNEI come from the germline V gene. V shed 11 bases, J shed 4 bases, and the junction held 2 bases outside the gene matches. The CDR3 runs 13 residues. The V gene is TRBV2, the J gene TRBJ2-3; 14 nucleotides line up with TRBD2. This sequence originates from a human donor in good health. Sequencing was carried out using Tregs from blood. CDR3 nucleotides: TGTGCCCAGACTAGCGGGGGGGCAGATACGCAGTATTTT. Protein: CAQTSGGADTQYF. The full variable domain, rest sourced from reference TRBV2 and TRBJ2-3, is EPEVTQTPSHQVTQMGQEVILRCVPISNHLYFYWYRQILGQKVEFLVSFYNNEISEKSEIFDDQFSVERPDGSNFTLKIRSTKLEDSAMYFCAQTSGGADTQYFGPGTRLTVL.